This T cell receptor beta chain was retrieved from a study of T cell responses to AZD1222 COVID-19 vaccine. Losses at the gene ends were 5 bases for V and 4 bases for J; bases not matched to a gene: 8. The germline V gene has CDR1 LNHDA and CDR2 SQIVND (reference sequence). This CDR3 has 15 residues. TCRdb's table, derived via immunoSEQ multiplex PCR, lists solely in-frame clones and lacks some. The table has about 97,000 clones, approximately 84% seen once. The chain couples TRBV19 to TRBJ1-2, with TRBD1 matching over 9 bases. The TCR was taken from an adult in good health. Sequenced here: peripheral blood, sampled on day 0 of AZD1222 vaccination. This chain's CDR3 is CASSLRQGGAYGYTF. For the CDR3, the DNA is TGTGCCAGTAGTCTCAGACAGGGGGGGGCCTATGGCTACACCTTC.